The 17 T cell receptor beta chains presented below share a single source sample, sequenced in a study of T cell clusters in autoimmune cytopenias. TRB was amplified from about 270 ng of peripheral blood genomic DNA per sample. One tube held mixed TRB-A and TRB-B primer pools for touch-down PCR. TCRdb reprocessed the multiplex PCR reads and stores each CDR3 protein as one record, lacking DNA. Here the sample table reports about 6,100 distinct CDR3 sequences. The same specimen was also included in a second study, on T cell repertoires in aging, cancer and after chemotherapy.

Material for sequencing was peripheral blood. Receptors originate from a human donor in good health.

This clonotype counts as medium-sized by frequency. V usage is TRBV19 and J usage is TRBJ2-3; TCRdb's assignment of TRBD2 cannot be checked, as there is no DNA. Germline CDR1 is LNHDA and CDR2 is SQIVND (reference sequence). The CDR3 consists of 16 residues. CDR3 protein: CASSMGSGGPGDTQYF.

The chain joins TRBV20-1 to TRBJ2-3. From germline, CDR1 is DFQATT and CDR2 SNEGSKA (reference sequence). CDR3 size: 14 residues. The CDR3 here is CSASDSEITDTQYF.

V and J are TRBV10-3 and TRBJ2-3; TCRdb's D call, TRBD1, is unchecked because there is no DNA. This CDR3 region has 15 residues. Looked up from germline, CDR1 is ENHRY and CDR2 is SYGVKD. The CDR3 protein is CAISEGTGGVDTQYF.

This rearrangement joins TRBV7-9 to TRBJ2-7. The germline CDR1 and CDR2 sequences are SEHNR and FQNEAQ (reference sequence). This CDR3 has 12 amino acids. CDR3 amino acids: CASSLWGNEQYF.

This clonotype is classed as medium-sized (0.01 to 0.1%) by frequency. The chain's CDR3 is CATRLSNQPQHF. The V gene is TRBV19, the J gene TRBJ1-5. This CDR3 spans 12 amino acids. Germline loops: CDR1 LNHDA, CDR2 SQIVND (reference sequence).

By frequency, this clonotype registers medium-sized. The rearrangement uses TRBV18 and TRBJ2-1; the TCRdb D gene call, TRBD2, has no DNA to confirm it. Germline CDR1 KGHSH, CDR2 LQKENI. This CDR3 contains 15 residues. The CDR3 sequence is CASSPQLGAQGEQFF.

This clonotype is identified as medium-sized from frequency. V gene TRBV19 combines with J gene TRBJ2-7; the TCRdb D gene call, TRBD1, has no DNA to confirm it. CDR3 length equals 13 residues. Germline assignment: CDR1 LNHDA and CDR2 SQIVND (reference sequence). CDR3: CASRPEGAYEQYF.

By frequency, this clonotype registers medium-sized. V is TRBV30 and J is TRBJ2-7; the D call of TRBD1 rests on TCRdb alone, since no DNA is present to check it. There are 12 residues in the CDR3. In germline, CDR1 is GTSNPN, CDR2 SVGIG (reference sequence). The chain's CDR3 is CAWNRDVFEQYF.

The gene calls are TRBV6-4 and TRBJ2-2; TCRdb lists TRBD2, though no DNA is available to test this call. Germline CDR1 is MRHNA and CDR2 is SNTAGT. This CDR3 is built from 15 residues. CDR3 region: CASSERVESIGELFF.

The chain carries TRBV7-2 and TRBJ2-5; checking the TCRdb D call of TRBD1 is not possible without DNA. Germline V gene lookup returns CDR1 SGHTA and CDR2 FQGNSA. CDR3 length equals 15 residues. The CDR3 sequence: CASSKTGTPVETQYF. The full variable domain, completed using reference TRBV7-2 and TRBJ2-5, is GAGVSQSPSNKVTEKGKDVELRCDPISGHTALYWYRQSLGQGLEFLIYFQGNSAPDKSGLPSDRFSAERTGGSVSTLTIQRTQQEDSAVYLCASSKTGTPVETQYFGPGTRLLVL.

Measured by frequency, this clonotype is medium-sized. The chain couples TRBV5-4 to TRBJ2-5; the TRBD2 assignment by TCRdb is unverifiable without DNA. The CDR3 contains 16 residues. From germline, CDR1 is SGHNT and CDR2 YYREEE (reference sequence). The CDR3 region is CASSPIGLAGDLDQYF.

Its frequency marks this clonotype as medium-sized. V usage is TRBV19 and J usage is TRBJ2-7; TCRdb's D call of TRBD2 is untestable without DNA. The CDR3 has 16 amino acids. The germline V gene encodes CDR1 LNHDA and CDR2 SQIVND (reference sequence). This chain's CDR3 is CASSPSGTSGTYEQYF. Supplemented by reference TRBV19 and TRBJ2-7, the full variable domain reads DGGITQSPKYLFRKEGQNVTLSCEQNLNHDAMYWYRQDPGQGLRLIYYSQIVNDFQKGDIAEGYSVSREKKESFPLTVTSAQKNPTAFYLCASSPSGTSGTYEQYFGPGTRLTVT.

The V call is TRBV7-9, the J call TRBJ2-7; checking the TCRdb D call of TRBD2 is not possible without DNA. Germline V lookup: CDR1 SEHNR, CDR2 FQNEAQ (reference sequence). The CDR3 totals 15 residues. CDR3 in amino acids: CASSLAGTSATEQYF.

The chain recombines TRBV6-5 with TRBJ1-2. CDR1 is MNHEY, CDR2 SVGAGI, per germline. The CDR3 covers 13 residues. The CDR3 spells CASKGGQNYGYTF.

The CDR3 loop reads CASSLAGGQEAFF. This chain joins TRBV7-9 and TRBJ1-1; TCRdb designates TRBD1, a call that cannot be tested without DNA. From germline, CDR1 is SEHNR and CDR2 FQNEAQ (reference sequence). The CDR3 has 13 amino acids.

This clonotype is labeled medium-sized (0.01 to 0.1%) based on frequency. CDR3 region: CASSPTTGVNYGYTF. The chain carries TRBV19 and TRBJ1-2; the TCRdb D gene call, TRBD1, has no DNA to confirm it. The CDR3 is made up of 15 amino acids. Per the germline V gene, CDR1 is LNHDA and CDR2 is SQIVND (reference sequence).

This clonotype is deemed medium-sized by its frequency. The V call is TRBV5-4, the J call TRBJ2-5. CDR1 and CDR2 (germline): SGHNT, YYREEE (reference sequence). The CDR3 is made up of 14 amino acids. The CDR3 sequence is CASSLVGYQETQYF.